Listed below are T cell receptor beta chains from one sample, sequenced in a study of shared clonotypes between healthy human individuals. Some clones are missing from TCRdb's copy, which holds only in-frame ones; the method was immunoSEQ multiplex PCR. The table has around 2,000,000 clones, roughly 91% seen once. Material: naive CD8+ T cells from PBMCs. The receptors were sampled from a man in his late teens or twenties in good health. Some clones in this sample may be carry-over from other donors' samples. The CDR3 runs from the conserved cysteine through the conserved F or W. Fields, in order: J gene, clone size, V gene, CDR3 length, CDR3 protein. Some rows mark clone size as missing; the rest say once, few, many or name a class of expanded clone.

j_call: TRBJ2-7
clone_size: .
v_call: TRBV6-6
cdr3_length: 14
cdr3_aa: CASSYVEESYEQYF

j_call: TRBJ1-2
clone_size: .
v_call: TRBV11-2
cdr3_length: 11
cdr3_aa: CASSPGGSYTF

j_call: TRBJ2-1
clone_size: .
v_call: TRBV11-2
cdr3_length: 13
cdr3_aa: CASSDSSANEQFF

j_call: TRBJ2-5
clone_size: .
v_call: TRBV5-1
cdr3_length: 15
cdr3_aa: CASSLSLAGAETQYF

j_call: TRBJ2-4
clone_size: .
v_call: TRBV4-2
cdr3_length: 14
cdr3_aa: CASSLGIRVAIQYF

j_call: TRBJ1-5
clone_size: .
v_call: TRBV28
cdr3_length: 12
cdr3_aa: CASTRGNQPQHF

j_call: TRBJ2-2
clone_size: .
v_call: TRBV7-8
cdr3_length: 18
cdr3_aa: CASSLEGTGGVRTGELFF

j_call: TRBJ2-1
clone_size: .
v_call: TRBV7-9
cdr3_length: 19
cdr3_aa: CASSLAGTSGGRGYNEQFF

j_call: TRBJ2-5
clone_size: .
v_call: TRBV7-7
cdr3_length: 16
cdr3_aa: CASSLGLAGEPETQYF

j_call: TRBJ2-6
clone_size: once
v_call: TRBV4-1
cdr3_length: 19
cdr3_aa: CASSQVFGTGASGANVLTF

j_call: TRBJ1-2
clone_size: .
v_call: TRBV29-1
cdr3_length: 12
cdr3_aa: CSVEYGVTGYTF

j_call: TRBJ1-1
clone_size: few
v_call: TRBV27
cdr3_length: 14
cdr3_aa: CASSPRARNTEAFF

j_call: TRBJ1-1
clone_size: .
v_call: TRBV6-1
cdr3_length: 16
cdr3_aa: CASSEAWAVMNTEAFF

j_call: TRBJ1-1
clone_size: once
v_call: TRBV5-1
cdr3_length: 15
cdr3_aa: CASSYETGKQAEAFF

j_call: TRBJ1-1
clone_size: .
v_call: TRBV7-9
cdr3_length: 17
cdr3_aa: CASSHKDRVPMNTEAFF

j_call: TRBJ1-3
clone_size: .
v_call: TRBV28
cdr3_length: 15
cdr3_aa: CASSPAIGSGNTIYF

j_call: TRBJ2-1
clone_size: .
v_call: TRBV4-2
cdr3_length: 17
cdr3_aa: CASSQDMGTENYNEQFF

j_call: TRBJ2-7
clone_size: .
v_call: TRBV28
cdr3_length: 14
cdr3_aa: CASSSRESDYEQYF

j_call: TRBJ2-3
clone_size: .
v_call: TRBV14
cdr3_length: 13
cdr3_aa: CASSQDRADTQYF

j_call: TRBJ2-2
clone_size: .
v_call: TRBV10-3
cdr3_length: 16
cdr3_aa: CAINSALALNTGELFF

j_call: TRBJ2-3
clone_size: .
v_call: TRBV9
cdr3_length: 16
cdr3_aa: CASSVEGGGGTDTQYF

j_call: TRBJ1-1
clone_size: .
v_call: TRBV6-5
cdr3_length: 14
cdr3_aa: CASRIRGTGSEAFF

j_call: TRBJ1-2
clone_size: .
v_call: TRBV19
cdr3_length: 14
cdr3_aa: CASSSRSARYGYTF

j_call: TRBJ2-3
clone_size: .
v_call: TRBV9
cdr3_length: 16
cdr3_aa: CASSVQGSHSTDTQYF

j_call: TRBJ1-2
clone_size: .
v_call: TRBV7-9
cdr3_length: 15
cdr3_aa: CASSPNRVPQRGYTF

j_call: TRBJ2-7
clone_size: .
v_call: TRBV27
cdr3_length: 11
cdr3_aa: CASSSHYEQYF

j_call: TRBJ1-2
clone_size: .
v_call: TRBV14
cdr3_length: 17
cdr3_aa: CASSQDGMSERIYGYTF

j_call: TRBJ2-5
clone_size: .
v_call: TRBV7-8
cdr3_length: 15
cdr3_aa: CASSLASGVGVTQYF

j_call: TRBJ2-7
clone_size: .
v_call: TRBV28
cdr3_length: 15
cdr3_aa: CASSLWLGTSYEQYF

j_call: TRBJ1-1
clone_size: .
v_call: TRBV28
cdr3_length: 14
cdr3_aa: CASSLSGTGEEAFF

j_call: TRBJ2-3
clone_size: .
v_call: TRBV29-1
cdr3_length: 18
cdr3_aa: CSVEGGPGLAGLRDTQYF

j_call: TRBJ2-1
clone_size: .
v_call: TRBV15
cdr3_length: 16
cdr3_aa: CATSREGGLAGNEQFF

j_call: TRBJ2-7
clone_size: .
v_call: TRBV7-2
cdr3_length: 16
cdr3_aa: CASSGPGLAGGREQYF

j_call: TRBJ1-2
clone_size: .
v_call: TRBV4-1
cdr3_length: 15
cdr3_aa: CASSQRGQGGYGYTF

j_call: TRBJ1-2
clone_size: once
v_call: TRBV10-3
cdr3_length: 15
cdr3_aa: CAISESGRGQHGYTF

j_call: TRBJ2-1
clone_size: once
v_call: TRBV10-3
cdr3_length: 12
cdr3_aa: CAISEGGDEQFF

j_call: TRBJ1-2
clone_size: .
v_call: TRBV7-9
cdr3_length: 14
cdr3_aa: CASSFGQALYGYTF

j_call: TRBJ2-2
clone_size: .
v_call: TRBV11-2
cdr3_length: 15
cdr3_aa: CASSPPAALGGELFF

j_call: TRBJ2-7
clone_size: .
v_call: TRBV27
cdr3_length: 16
cdr3_aa: CASSLTSRSSSYEQYF

j_call: TRBJ2-7
clone_size: few
v_call: TRBV6-6
cdr3_length: 12
cdr3_aa: CTTGEAPAEQYF

j_call: TRBJ2-1
clone_size: .
v_call: TRBV7-9
cdr3_length: 14
cdr3_aa: CASSVIGGFNEQFF

j_call: TRBJ2-6
clone_size: .
v_call: TRBV10-1
cdr3_length: 20
cdr3_aa: CASSVWVRVAANSGANVLTF

j_call: TRBJ2-1
clone_size: .
v_call: TRBV4-1
cdr3_length: 16
cdr3_aa: CASSPYTDSSYNEQFF

j_call: TRBJ2-7
clone_size: .
v_call: TRBV4-1
cdr3_length: 15
cdr3_aa: CASSLLGQAVYEQYF

j_call: TRBJ1-4
clone_size: .
v_call: TRBV30
cdr3_length: 15
cdr3_aa: CAWSALDRVPEKLFF

j_call: TRBJ2-7
clone_size: .
v_call: TRBV5-1
cdr3_length: 15
cdr3_aa: CASSPPGRSSYEQYF

j_call: TRBJ2-4
clone_size: .
v_call: TRBV28
cdr3_length: 13
cdr3_aa: CASSYAEANIQYF

j_call: TRBJ1-5
clone_size: once
v_call: TRBV27
cdr3_length: 16
cdr3_aa: CASSLSGTLSNQPQHF

j_call: TRBJ1-4
clone_size: .
v_call: TRBV27
cdr3_length: 17
cdr3_aa: CASSASAPGATNEKLFF

j_call: TRBJ2-5
clone_size: .
v_call: TRBV5-1
cdr3_length: 16
cdr3_aa: CASSLAGGRAGETQYF

j_call: TRBJ2-7
clone_size: .
v_call: TRBV7-9
cdr3_length: 16
cdr3_aa: CASSLGSGRSASEQYF

j_call: TRBJ1-2
clone_size: .
v_call: TRBV13
cdr3_length: 14
cdr3_aa: CASSFGTGDYGYTF

j_call: TRBJ2-7
clone_size: .
v_call: TRBV4-3
cdr3_length: 14
cdr3_aa: CASSPTGGGSEQYF

j_call: TRBJ2-1
clone_size: .
v_call: TRBV7-2
cdr3_length: 15
cdr3_aa: CASRPTGTNYNEQFF

j_call: TRBJ2-7
clone_size: .
v_call: TRBV7-6
cdr3_length: 15
cdr3_aa: CASSLASGVLYEQYF

j_call: TRBJ2-1
clone_size: .
v_call: TRBV6-1
cdr3_length: 15
cdr3_aa: CASSEWGSGYNEQFF

j_call: TRBJ2-4
clone_size: .
v_call: TRBV4-1
cdr3_length: 16
cdr3_aa: CASSPGGDDTKNIQYF

j_call: TRBJ1-4
clone_size: .
v_call: TRBV25-1
cdr3_length: 17
cdr3_aa: CASTPRGGTSTNEKLFF